The 20 T cell receptor beta chains reported below all come from one sample, sequenced in a study of cytomegalovirus exposure and HLA in healthy donors. This table comes from immunoSEQ multiplex PCR, and its TCRdb copy is limited to in-frame clones, with some not included. The data contain about 110,000 clones, around 89% of them singletons. Sequenced: PBMCs. Source of these receptors: a woman aged 18-29 years in good health and CMV-seropositive.

V usage is TRBV6-5 and J usage is TRBJ2-3, with 10 bases matching TRBD1. CDR1 is MNHEY and CDR2 is SVGAGI in the germline V gene. The V segment lost 9 bases and the J segment 5 bases; nucleotides outside the gene matches: 8. CDR3 length: 14 residues. The CDR3 loop is CASGRQGALDTQYF. The CDR3 DNA reads TGTGCCAGTGGAAGACAGGGGGCATTAGATACGCAGTATTTT.

This clone is a singleton in its sample. The CDR3 DNA sequence: TGTGCCAGCAGTCCCCGGACAGGGAGGACCTACGAGCAGTACGTC. Translating gives CASSPRTGRTYEQYV. V is TRBV28 and J is TRBJ2-7; TRBD1 matches at 8 bases. Germline CDR1 MDHEN, CDR2 SYDVKM. Trimming took 5 bases from V and 2 from J; bases not matched to a gene: 8. The CDR3 covers 15 residues.

V is TRBV27 and J is TRBJ2-7, with D possibly TRBD1 on 6 matching bases. The CDR3 is 13 amino acids. Germline V gene lookup returns CDR1 MNHEY and CDR2 SMNVEV (reference sequence). The ends were cut back, 2 bases at V and 6 bases at J, with 11 bases in the middle. CDR3 residues: CASSLKGVGEQYV. The CDR3, as DNA: TGTGCCAGCAGTTTAAAGGGGGTCGGCGAGCAGTACGTC.

The chain is built from TRBV19 and TRBJ1-2, with unresolved D. Per the germline V gene, CDR1 is LNHDA and CDR2 is SQIVND (reference sequence). The CDR3 is 13 amino acids. The V gene lost 1 base and the J gene lost 7 bases, with 10 bases spanning the gap. The CDR3 reads CASSIGSRSGYTF. The CDR3 DNA is TGTGCCAGTAGTATAGGGAGCAGAAGTGGCTACACCTTC.

CDR3 DNA sequence: TGCGCCAGCAGCTTGGTGGGCTGGAACACTGAAGCTTTCTTT. It encodes CASSLVGWNTEAFF. V and J are TRBV5-1 and TRBJ1-1; no clear D gene. CDR1 is SGHRS and CDR2 is YFSETQ in the germline V gene. V dropped 0 bases and J dropped 1 base, with 7 bases sitting between them. The CDR3 consists of 14 residues.

The chain recombines TRBV5-5 with TRBJ1-2; weak D call: TRBD1 (5 bases). The CDR3 has 14 amino acids. Germline V gene data show CDR1 as SGHKS and CDR2 as YYEKEE (reference sequence). V lost 4 bases and J 5 bases, leaving 15 bases between the germline ends. CDR3 residues: CASSQIQGGYGYTF. In DNA form, the CDR3 reads TGTGCCAGCAGCCAAATTCAGGGAGGGTATGGCTACACCTTC.

This sequence joins TRBV6-6 and TRBJ2-7; D is uncertain. CDR1 and CDR2 from the germline V gene are MNHNY and SVGAGI (reference sequence). The CDR3 has 15 amino acids. V lost 5 bases, J lost 2 bases, and 16 bases lay in between. The CDR3 nucleotides read TGTGCCAGCAGTGGCCCAGGCAGCAAAACCTACGAGCAGTACTTC. The encoded protein is CASSGPGSKTYEQYF.

V and J are TRBV25-1 and TRBJ1-1; D is possibly TRBD1 (5 bases). The CDR3 loop spans 12 amino acids. Germline CDR1 and CDR2: MGHDK and SYGVNS. V lost 0 bases, J lost 9 bases, and 8 bases lay in between. The CDR3 nucleotides read TGTGCCAGCAGTGAATATCCAGGGCAAGCTTTCTTT. This translates into CASSEYPGQAFF.

The chain combines TRBV18 with TRBJ1-6, with 7 bases lining up with TRBD1. Germline V CDR1 and CDR2: KGHSH, LQKENI. This CDR3 has 14 residues. V was pared by 4 bases and J by 7 bases, with 4 bases of the junction left unmatched. The chain's CDR3 is CASSHRGPNSPLHF. The CDR3, as DNA: TGTGCCAGCTCACACAGGGGCCCCAATTCACCCCTCCACTTT.

This chain connects TRBV7-9 to TRBJ2-4; 10 bases line up with TRBD1. V gave up 5 bases and J gave up 1 base; unmatched junction bases: 5. This CDR3 comprises 16 residues. Germline V gene sequence: CDR1 SEHNR, CDR2 FQNEAQ (reference sequence). The CDR3 DNA reads as TGTGCCAGCAGCCCAGCGGGACAGGGGGCCAAAAACATTCAGTACTTC. It yields the protein CASSPAGQGAKNIQYF. The variable domain in full, completed from reference TRBV7-9 and TRBJ2-4, reads DTGVSQNPRHKITKRGQNVTFRCDPISEHNRLYWYRQTLGQGPEFLTYFQNEAQLEKSRLLSDRFSAERPKGSFSTLEIQRTEQGDSAMYLCASSPAGQGAKNIQYFGAGTRLSVL.

This clone has a handful of counts. The rearrangement joins TRBV19 to TRBJ2-2; 8 bases are a match to TRBD1. The CDR3 totals 15 residues. CDR1 LNHDA and CDR2 SQIVND come from the germline V gene (reference sequence). V lost 3 bases, J lost 6 bases, and 6 bases stayed unmatched. CDR3 in DNA: TGTGCCAGTAGTATGGGGCAGGGGGCCTCCGGGGAGCTGTTTTTT. It yields the protein CASSMGQGASGELFF.

This chain links TRBV27 with TRBJ2-4; D gene unclear. V was pared by 4 bases and J by 5 bases, with 6 bases between. The CDR3 has 12 amino acids. Per germline, CDR1 MNHEY and CDR2 SMNVEV (reference sequence). The CDR3 coding sequence is TGTGCCAGCAGTTCTCAGGAAAACATTCAGTACTTC. Translated: CASSSQENIQYF.

V is TRBV19 and J is TRBJ1-5, with D possibly TRBD1 on 6 matching bases. Trimming shortened V by 4 bases and J by 3 bases, and 7 bases separated the two germline ends. The CDR3 spans 13 residues. Germline lookup yields CDR1 LNHDA and CDR2 SQIVND (reference sequence). CDR3 bases: TGTGCCAGTAGTACGGGACACAATCAGCCCCAGCATTTT. The encoded protein is CASSTGHNQPQHF. Based on the CDR3 plus reference TRBV19 and TRBJ1-5, the full variable domain is DGGITQSPKYLFRKEGQNVTLSCEQNLNHDAMYWYRQDPGQGLRLIYYSQIVNDFQKGDIAEGYSVSREKKESFPLTVTSAQKNPTAFYLCASSTGHNQPQHFGDGTRLSIL.

This chain joins TRBV13 and TRBJ2-5; 10 nucleotides line up with TRBD2. The CDR3 spans 16 residues. V shed 3 bases and J 2 bases; nucleotides not matched to a gene: 6. Germline loops: CDR1 PRHDT, CDR2 FYEKMQ (reference sequence). The CDR3 spells CASSFSLAGEQETQYF. CDR3 sequence (DNA): TGTGCCAGCAGCTTCAGTCTAGCGGGGGAGCAAGAGACCCAGTACTTC.

The rearrangement links TRBV4-2 to TRBJ2-5, with D uncertain. The V and J ends lost 1 base and 2 bases respectively, with 11 bases between them. In germline, CDR1 is LGHNA, CDR2 YNFKEQ. The CDR3 has 15 residues. The DNA for the CDR3 is TGTGCCAGCAGCCAAGGGGCCAGCCTACAAGAGACCCAGTACTTC. Translation gives CASSQGASLQETQYF.

This rearrangement joins TRBV28 to TRBJ1-1, with D perhaps matching TRBD1 (5 bases). The CDR3 covers 16 residues. V lost 3 bases and J 0 bases, leaving 14 bases between the germline ends. Germline V CDR1 and CDR2: MDHEN, SYDVKM. Here the CDR3 reads CASSFVGREVNTEAFF. In DNA form, the CDR3 reads TGTGCCAGCAGTTTTGTTGGCAGGGAGGTGAACACTGAAGCTTTCTTT.

The chain recombines TRBV25-1 with TRBJ2-7, with D unresolved. Trimming left V 1 base short and J 5 bases short, with 9 bases between. The CDR3 sequence is 13 residues long. Germline values: CDR1 MGHDK, CDR2 SYGVNS. CDR3 in DNA: TGTGCCAGCAGTGAATTTAATGGGCACGAGCAGTACTTC. The encoded protein is CASSEFNGHEQYF.

The V call is TRBV5-4, the J call TRBJ2-5; the match to TRBD2 covers 7 bases. Germline CDR1 reads SGHNT; CDR2 reads YYREEE (reference sequence). Unmatched junction bases numbered 13, after V lost 4 bases and J lost 1 base. The CDR3 runs to 17 residues. The CDR3 loop is CASSPSTMRGSQETQYF. CDR3 DNA: TGTGCCAGCAGCCCATCGACAATGCGGGGGAGCCAAGAGACCCAGTACTTC.

The chain recombines TRBV7-6 with TRBJ1-3; no clear D. The CDR3 contains 18 residues. The V and J ends lost 2 bases and 0 bases respectively, with 17 bases between them. Germline CDR1 reads SGHVS; CDR2 reads FNYEAQ. The chain's CDR3 is CASSLSGRIELSGNTIYF. The CDR3 DNA is TGTGCCAGCAGCTTATCTGGCAGGATAGAACTCTCTGGAAACACCATATATTTT.

This chain links TRBV28 with TRBJ1-5; possible D gene TRBD1, 6 bases. The CDR3 consists of 13 residues. Per the germline V gene, CDR1 is MDHEN and CDR2 is SYDVKM. The CDR3 bases are TGTGCTGGTAGGGCAGGGGCAAAAAAGCCCCAGCATTTT. Translating gives CAGRAGAKKPQHF.